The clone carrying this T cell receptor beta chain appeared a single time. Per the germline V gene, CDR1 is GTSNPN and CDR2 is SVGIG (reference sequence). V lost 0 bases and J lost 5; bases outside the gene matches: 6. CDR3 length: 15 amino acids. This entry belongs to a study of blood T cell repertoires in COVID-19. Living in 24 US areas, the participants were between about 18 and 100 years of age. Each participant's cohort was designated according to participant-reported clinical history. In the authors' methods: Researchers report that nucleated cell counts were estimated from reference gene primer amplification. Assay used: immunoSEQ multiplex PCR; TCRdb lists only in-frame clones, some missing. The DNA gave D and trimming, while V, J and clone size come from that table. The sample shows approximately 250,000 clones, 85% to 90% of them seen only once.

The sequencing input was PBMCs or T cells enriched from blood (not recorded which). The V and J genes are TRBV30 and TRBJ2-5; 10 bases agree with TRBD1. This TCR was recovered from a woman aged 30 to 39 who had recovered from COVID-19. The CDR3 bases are TGTGCCTGGAGTGTACGGAGGACAGGGGGGGAGACCCAGTACTTC. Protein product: CAWSVRRTGGETQYF.